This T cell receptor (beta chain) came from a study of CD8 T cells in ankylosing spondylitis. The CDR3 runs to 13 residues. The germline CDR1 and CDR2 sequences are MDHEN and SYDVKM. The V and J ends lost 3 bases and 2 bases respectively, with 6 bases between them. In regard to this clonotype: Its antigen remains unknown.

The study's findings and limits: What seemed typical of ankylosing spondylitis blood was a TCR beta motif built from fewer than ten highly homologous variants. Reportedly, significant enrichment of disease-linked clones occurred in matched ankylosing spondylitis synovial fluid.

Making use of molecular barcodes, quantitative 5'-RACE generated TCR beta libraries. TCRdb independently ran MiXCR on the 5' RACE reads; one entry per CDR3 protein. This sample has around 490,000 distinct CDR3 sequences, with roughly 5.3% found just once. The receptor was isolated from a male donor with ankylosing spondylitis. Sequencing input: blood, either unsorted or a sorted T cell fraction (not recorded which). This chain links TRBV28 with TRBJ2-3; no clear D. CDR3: CASSFHSTDTQYF. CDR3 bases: TGTGCCAGCAGTTTTCACTCCACAGATACGCAGTATTTT.